A selection of T cell receptor beta chains follows, all from one sample in a study of cytomegalovirus exposure and HLA in healthy donors. Clones were sequenced by immunoSEQ multiplex PCR, and TCRdb holds only the in-frame ones, with some missing. The table has under 55,000 clones, around 70% seen once. Source material: PBMCs. All receptors come from a woman aged 45-60 years in good health and CMV-seronegative. Each CDR3 is given with its conserved first and last residue. Size is stated for part of the rows, as once, few or many counts, or as a class when the clone is expanded.

>TRBJ2-2|TRBV18|NA
CASSPGQPNTGELFF
>TRBJ2-4|TRBV9|NA
CASSARGNRVDIQYF
>TRBJ2-7|TRBV7-2|NA
CASSSLAGETYEQYF
>TRBJ1-3|TRBV19|once
CASTRGGAGNTIYF
>TRBJ2-2|TRBV11-3|NA
CASSLGGSSYNTGELFF
>TRBJ2-2|TRBV11-2|NA
CASSLGGNTGELFF
>TRBJ2-7|TRBV10-2|NA
CASSGTSGGAYEQYF
>TRBJ2-2|TRBV28|NA
CASRWTGTGELFF
>TRBJ2-2|TRBV2|NA
CASSVERVDTGELFF
>TRBJ2-5|TRBV5-1|once
CASSPAGQRYATQYF
>TRBJ1-5|TRBV27|NA
CASSLFGGGVGQPQHF
>TRBJ1-2|TRBV28|NA
CASSSSGGAGDGYTF
>TRBJ1-4|TRBV4-1|few
CASSQEDRGGEKLFF
>TRBJ2-1|TRBV6-1|few
CASSGELAGGVYNEQFF
>TRBJ1-2|TRBV7-3|NA
CASSLGAPNGYTF
>TRBJ1-3|TRBV19|NA
CASSKGQTFSGNTIYF
>TRBJ2-5|TRBV7-9|NA
CASSPVGGQETQYF
>TRBJ1-2|TRBV2|NA
CASSEETGGYGYTF
>TRBJ1-4|TRBV7-9|NA
CASSLRGQRNEKLFF
>TRBJ2-4|TRBV10-2|NA
CASRSDRGLDIQYF
>TRBJ2-2|TRBV2|NA
CASRVLGSTGELFF
>TRBJ1-6|TRBV28|NA
CASSFTRGLVNNSPLHF
>TRBJ2-2|TRBV9|few
CASSVQGGGTGELFF
>TRBJ2-6|TRBV4-1|NA
CASSQEGGTGANVLTF
>TRBJ2-2|TRBV27|NA
CASSVQSGELFF
>TRBJ1-1|TRBV19|few
CASSIAGVEAFF
>TRBJ1-2|TRBV7-9|NA
CASSSGTSLGGYTF
>TRBJ1-6|TRBV19|NA
CASSSGTGISYNSPLHF
>TRBJ2-2|TRBV30|NA
CAWTATRNTGELFF
>TRBJ1-2|TRBV10-3|NA
CAISGSTHGYTF
>TRBJ1-4|TRBV6-5|NA
CASSPGSREKLFF
>TRBJ2-1|TRBV7-2|NA
CASSSAGGLNEQFF
>TRBJ1-3|TRBV19|NA
CASTPRGITGNTIYF
>TRBJ2-7|TRBV6-5|NA
CASSPTGANYEQYF
>TRBJ1-5|TRBV28|NA
CAINPWGLSNQPQHF
>TRBJ1-3|TRBV11-2|NA
CASEAPGNTIYF
>TRBJ2-7|TRBV7-9|NA
CASSLGLFFYEQYF
>TRBJ1-3|TRBV5-6|NA
CASSLGVSGNTIYF
>TRBJ2-7|TRBV2|NA
CASRPTSGSWRAYEQYF
>TRBJ2-7|TRBV18|NA
CASSPTAGTGFIEQYF
>TRBJ2-1|TRBV4-2|NA
CASSQDGTVFNEQFF
>TRBJ2-3|TRBV5-1|NA
CASSLTLGGRDTQYF
>TRBJ1-1|TRBV11-3|NA
CASSLSGDTEAFF
>TRBJ2-1|TRBV13|NA
CASSLGQSLYNEQFF
>TRBJ2-7|TRBV28|NA
CASSSATTGTGYDEQYF
>TRBJ2-2|TRBV29-1|once
CSVEGQANTGELFF
>TRBJ1-1|TRBV28|NA
CASFNRGTEAFF
>TRBJ1-6|TRBV27|few
CASTSGTGSSPLHF
>TRBJ2-5|TRBV5-6|NA
CASSGGRGGETQYF
>TRBJ1-4|TRBV11-2|NA
CASSPLGVTNEKLFF
>TRBJ1-1|TRBV13|NA
CASSLEGQGEAFF
>TRBJ2-5|TRBV4-1|NA
CASSPEPGGKTQYF
>TRBJ2-7|TRBV6-5|NA
CASSYKDRMYEQYF
>TRBJ1-1|TRBV7-2|NA
CASSQFSKNTEAFF